What follows are 11 T cell receptor beta chains derived from one specimen sequenced in a study of T cell clones after liver transplantation. Assay used: immunoSEQ multiplex PCR; TCRdb lists only in-frame clones, some missing. The profile shows roughly 51,000 clones, approximately 71% of them singletons. Here the sequenced sample was CD4+ T cells from blood, taken about 56 months after liver transplant. The receptor set was obtained from a human patient who received a liver transplant. The graft donor may account for some of the T cells.

The chain carries TRBV13 and TRBJ1-1; D perhaps matches TRBD1 (5 bases). From germline, CDR1 is PRHDT and CDR2 FYEKMQ (reference sequence). Trimming stripped 0 bases from V and 6 bases from J, with 11 bases between. CDR3 length equals 14 residues. The CDR3 spells CASSLGRDFSEAFF. DNA for the CDR3: TGTGCCAGCAGCTTAGGCAGGGACTTTTCTGAAGCTTTCTTT.

The chain employs TRBV28 and TRBJ2-6; D is perhaps TRBD2 (6 bases). V was pared by 6 bases and J by 0 bases, with 12 bases between. The CDR3 has 16 residues. CDR1 and CDR2 (germline): MDHEN, SYDVKM. The CDR3: CASRTGTGSGANVLTF. The CDR3 DNA sequence: TGTGCCAGCAGAACCGGGACTGGCTCTGGGGCCAACGTCCTGACTTTC.

The chain joins TRBV5-6 to TRBJ2-5; no firm D call. The CDR3 contains 14 residues. The V end was cut by 0 bases, the J end by 5 bases, with 11 bases between. Germline V gene sequence: CDR1 SGHDT, CDR2 YYEEEE. The CDR3 nucleotides read TGTGCCAGCAGCTTGGGGACCCGAAGGGAGACCCAGTACTTC. This codes for CASSLGTRRETQYF.

In this sample, this clone turned up once. J is TRBJ2-5 and V is TRBV4-2, with a possible D match to TRBD2 (7 bases). CDR1 is LGHNA, CDR2 YNFKEQ, per germline. V lost 4 bases and J 5 bases, leaving 17 bases between the germline ends. The CDR3 has 15 amino acids. The CDR3 region is CASSPPDGGLETQYF. The CDR3 DNA reads as TGTGCCAGCAGCCCGCCCGACGGGGGGCTGGAGACCCAGTACTTC.

This chain uses TRBV11-2 with TRBJ2-7; 9 bases are a match to TRBD2. CDR3 length: 16 amino acids. The germline V gene has CDR1 SGHAT and CDR2 FQNNGV. Trimming at V came to 1 base and at J to 6 bases, leaving 10 bases not matched to a gene. CDR3 residues: CASSLGVLAGTGEQYF. The CDR3 DNA follows: TGTGCCAGCAGCTTAGGAGTTCTAGCGGGGACTGGCGAGCAGTACTTC.

The rearrangement joins TRBV6-6 to TRBJ2-1; D is perhaps TRBD1 (6 bases). CDR3 length: 12 residues. Germline lookup yields CDR1 MNHNY and CDR2 SVGAGI (reference sequence). Trimming removed 6 bases from V and 8 bases from J, with 11 bases in between. The chain's CDR3 is CASRAGVHEQFF. The CDR3 nucleotides read TGTGCCAGCAGGGCAGGGGTCCATGAGCAGTTCTTC.

This clone was detected once. The V gene is TRBV9, the J gene TRBJ2-2; D is uncertain. CDR1 is SGDLS, CDR2 YYNGEE, per germline. This CDR3 spans 14 amino acids. The V end was cut by 5 bases, the J end by 3 bases, with 11 bases between. In DNA form, the CDR3 reads TGTGCCAGCAGTACCAGATCCTACACCGGGGAGCTGTTTTTT. It encodes CASSTRSYTGELFF.

This sequence joins TRBV18 and TRBJ2-5; D may correspond to TRBD1 or TRBD2 (5 bases each). V lost 2 bases and J lost 3, with 16 bases in between. The CDR3 has 16 residues. CDR1 and CDR2 from the germline V gene are KGHSH and LQKENI. Here the CDR3 DNA reads TGTGCCAGCTCACCATGGTTCGGAAGGGGAGAAGAGACCCAGTACTTC. It is translated as CASSPWFGRGEETQYF.

This clone was seen a few times. The rearrangement uses TRBV6-6 and TRBJ1-6; 7 positions match TRBD1. The CDR3 is 14 amino acids. From germline, CDR1 is MNHNY and CDR2 SVGAGI (reference sequence). The V and J ends lost 7 bases and 4 bases, in that order; junction bases with no gene match: 4. The CDR3 DNA follows: TGTGCCAGCACCGGGACAGCGTATAATTCACCCCTCCACTTT. Encoded protein: CASTGTAYNSPLHF.

This clone was counted many times. The junction shows a germline mismatch at one end, possibly a read error. V and J are TRBV23-1 and TRBJ2-7; D may be TRBD1 or TRBD2 (5 bases each). TRBV23-1 qualifies as an ORF whose function is uncertain. This CDR3 has 10 residues. The CDR3 coding sequence is TGCGCCAGCAGTCCCACAAACGGGGCCTTC. The encoded protein is CASSPTNGAF.

V usage is TRBV28 and J usage is TRBJ2-7, with D unclear. There are 11 residues in the CDR3. Germline values: CDR1 MDHEN, CDR2 SYDVKM. The V gene lost 0 bases and the J gene lost 5 bases, with 2 bases spanning the gap. This CDR3 is CASSLWDEQYF. The CDR3 DNA follows: TGTGCCAGCAGTTTATGGGACGAGCAGTACTTC. Looking up the rest from reference TRBV28 and TRBJ2-7 gives the full variable domain: DVKVTQSSRYLVKRTGEKVFLECVQDMDHENMFWYRQDPGLGLRLIYFSYDVKMKEKGDIPEGYSVSREKKERFSLILESASTNQTSMYLCASSLWDEQYFGPGTRLTVT.